This T cell receptor beta chain was found in a study of T cells in localized non-small cell lung cancer. Whole-study findings and limits: The study sequenced only one region of the tumor. As a result, intratumor heterogeneity could not be excluded and remains possible. Across samples, adjacent lung featured a median roughly 50 of the top 100 tumor clones. The highest T cell clonality was in uninvolved adjacent lung, above tumor. Longer overall survival accompanied higher blood T cell density.

The table came from immunoSEQ multiplex PCR; TCRdb's copy has only in-frame clones and leaves some out. In the table there are more than 30,000 clones, over 75% of which are singletons. CDR1 is SGHTA, CDR2 FQGNSA, per germline. The CDR3 covers 14 residues. V was trimmed by 6 bases and J by 0 bases, leaving 8 bases between them. About this clone: Its antigen remains unidentified.

The chain employs TRBV7-2 and TRBJ1-4; D is uncertain. Material: peripheral blood mononuclear cells, obtained before any cancer treatment. The clonotype comes from a woman aged 35 to 69 with stage III lung adenocarcinoma. The CDR3 sequence: CASRFSATNEKLFF. The CDR3 coding sequence is TGTGCCAGCAGGTTTAGCGCAACTAATGAAAAACTGTTTTTT.